These T cell receptor beta chains were read from a single sample in a study of control samples from healthy donors and cancer patients. This table comes from immunoSEQ multiplex PCR, and its TCRdb copy is limited to in-frame clones, with some not included. The sample holds 100,000 to 150,000 clones, around 92% seen once. The sequencing sample was made of PBMCs. Receptors were obtained from an elderly man with head and neck cancer. Both conserved end residues are trimmed from each CDR3. Clone size is stated in some rows and not others, as once, few, many or a class when expanded.

V: TRBV25-1; J: TRBJ2-7; size: -; CDR3: ASSDRRGSYEQY
V: TRBV19; J: TRBJ2-2; size: -; CDR3: ASSPQTSGTGELF
V: TRBV5-1; J: TRBJ2-5; size: -; CDR3: ASSRGSQETQY
V: TRBV4-1; J: TRBJ2-1; size: -; CDR3: ASSLTSSLSSYNEQF
V: TRBV29-1; J: TRBJ2-3; size: once; CDR3: SAERLAATDTQY
V: TRBV15; J: TRBJ1-5; size: -; CDR3: ATSRLNPYSNQPQH
V: TRBV5-4; J: TRBJ1-1; size: -; CDR3: ASSFGQGNTEAF
V: TRBV9; J: TRBJ2-7; size: -; CDR3: ASTTGGDSYEQY
V: TRBV5-5; J: TRBJ2-4; size: -; CDR3: ASSLRDRVGNIQY
V: TRBV7-9; J: TRBJ1-3; size: -; CDR3: ASSSASSGNTIY
V: TRBV15; J: TRBJ2-7; size: -; CDR3: ATSRDRAVPEQY
V: TRBV29-1; J: TRBJ2-2; size: -; CDR3: SVLKTDRNTGELF
V: TRBV20-1; J: TRBJ2-5; size: -; CDR3: SASLLGETQY
V: TRBV19; J: TRBJ2-1; size: -; CDR3: ACSDRTGDEQF